One sample yielded the 26 T cell receptor beta chains listed below, sequenced in a study of blood T cell repertoires in COVID-19. TCRdb's table, derived via immunoSEQ multiplex PCR, lists solely in-frame clones and lacks some. There are some 14,000 clones in the sample; around 91% occur only once, and less than 25% lies in the top ten. The sample taken for sequencing was peripheral blood. The origin of the receptors is a human donor with active COVID-19. The donor label of this sample is uncertain.

This CDR3 is CSVELFGTSGGNTDTQYF. The CDR3 DNA reads as TGCAGCGTTGAACTATTCGGGACTAGCGGGGGGAACACAGATACGCAGTATTTT. The chain couples TRBV29-1 to TRBJ2-3, with 15 bases lining up with TRBD2. Germline V gene data show CDR1 as SQVTM and CDR2 as ANQGSEA. The CDR3 is made up of 18 amino acids. Trimming at V came to 2 bases and at J to 2 bases, leaving 8 bases not matched to a gene.

V is TRBV7-6 and J is TRBJ2-2; D may be TRBD2 (6 bases). Germline V gene data show CDR1 as SGHVS and CDR2 as FNYEAQ. The V and J ends lost 5 bases and 1 base respectively, with 11 bases between them. The CDR3 is 15 amino acids. The CDR3 DNA reads TGTGCCAGCAGCCCTCAGGGAGGGAACACCGGGGAGCTGTTTTTT. It specifies CASSPQGGNTGELFF.

The V and J genes are TRBV2 and TRBJ2-6, with TRBD2 identical over 7 bases. CDR1 SNHLY and CDR2 FYNNEI come from the germline V gene. The CDR3 length is 16 residues. V dropped 6 bases and J dropped 2; count of bases not matched to a gene: 7. The CDR3 is CASSPTGGAGANVLTF. Written as DNA, the CDR3 is TGTGCCAGCAGCCCAACGGGGGGAGCTGGGGCCAACGTCCTGACTTTC.

The chain recombines TRBV6-5 with TRBJ2-5; 8 bases align to TRBD2. The germline CDR1 and CDR2 sequences are MNHEY and SVGAGI. This CDR3 spans 15 amino acids. Trimming cost V 2 bases and J 4 bases; bases outside gene matches: 6. CDR3 in DNA: TGTGCCAGCAGTTACCCCCGGGGGGGCAGAGAGACCCAGTACTTC. It specifies CASSYPRGGRETQYF.

The genes are TRBV27 and TRBJ1-4, with D perhaps matching TRBD1 (5 bases). CDR1 MNHEY and CDR2 SMNVEV come from the germline V gene (reference sequence). Trimming pared 4 bases from V and 0 bases from J, leaving 9 bases between. CDR3 length equals 15 residues. The CDR3 DNA is TGTGCCAGCAGTTGGGGCGGGGCAACTAATGAAAAACTGTTTTTT. Translation: CASSWGGATNEKLFF.

Only one count was recorded for this clone. The chain recombines TRBV2 with TRBJ2-3, with D tentatively TRBD2 (5 bases). Trimming removed 10 bases from V and 3 bases from J, with 14 bases in between. Germline V gene sequence: CDR1 SNHLY, CDR2 FYNNEI. This CDR3 spans 13 amino acids. CDR3 loop: CANGKLGTDTQYF. CDR3 coding DNA: TGTGCCAACGGGAAGCTCGGTACAGATACGCAGTATTTT.

The chain is built from TRBV11-3 and TRBJ2-3, with 13 nucleotides matching TRBD2. The V gene end was trimmed by 4 bases and the J gene end by 6 bases; junction bases not matched to a gene: 4. In germline, CDR1 is SGHNT, CDR2 YENEEA. The length of the CDR3 is 15 residues. The CDR3 loop reads CASSSLAGGPDTQYF. CDR3 sequence (DNA): TGTGCCAGCAGCTCACTAGCGGGGGGGCCTGATACGCAGTATTTT.

J is TRBJ1-4 and V is TRBV18; TRBD1 aligns across 7 bases. CDR1 and CDR2 from the germline V gene are KGHSH and LQKENI. The V segment lost 3 bases and the J segment 5 bases; nucleotides outside the gene matches: 6. The CDR3 has 15 residues. CDR3 amino acids: CASSPTDRRNEKLFF. The CDR3 coding sequence is TGTGCCAGCTCACCTACGGACAGGCGGAATGAAAAACTGTTTTTT.

J is TRBJ2-7 and V is TRBV19; 7 nucleotides match TRBD1. The V gene end was trimmed by 1 base and the J gene end by 5 bases; junction bases not matched to a gene: 8. Looked up from germline, CDR1 is LNHDA and CDR2 is SQIVND (reference sequence). CDR3 size: 15 residues. CDR3 region: CASSIAATGLHEQYF. The CDR3 nucleotides read TGTGCCAGTAGTATAGCCGCGACAGGGCTCCACGAGCAGTACTTC.

This rearrangement joins TRBV27 to TRBJ1-1; tentatively, D is TRBD1 (5 bases). The CDR3 is 18 residues long. The V gene lost 6 bases and the J gene lost 0 bases, with 23 bases spanning the gap. From germline, CDR1 is MNHEY and CDR2 SMNVEV (reference sequence). The CDR3 DNA sequence: TGTGCCAGCAGAATCGCTGGTAGAACGGGGGATATGAACACTGAAGCTTTCTTT. Its translation: CASRIAGRTGDMNTEAFF.

This clone was seen just once. This sequence joins TRBV7-2 and TRBJ1-1; 7 bases match TRBD1. Per the germline V gene, CDR1 is SGHTA and CDR2 is FQGNSA. V shed 7 bases, J shed 5 bases, and the junction held 10 bases outside the gene matches. The CDR3 runs 14 residues. The CDR3 DNA reads as TGTGCCAGCATGACAGGGCAGGTTAAAACTGAAGCTTTCTTT. This codes for CASMTGQVKTEAFF.

CDR3 region: CASSSGQGKETQYF. The CDR3 region has the DNA TGTGCCAGCAGCTCGGGACAGGGGAAAGAGACCCAGTACTTC. V and J are TRBV14 and TRBJ2-5, with TRBD1 identical over 10 bases. This CDR3 is 14 amino acids long. Germline V lookup: CDR1 SGHDN, CDR2 FVKESK. J lost 3 bases, V lost 5 bases, and 3 bases had no gene match.

The V call is TRBV7-9, the J call TRBJ2-5; 7 bases agree with TRBD2. Per germline, CDR1 SEHNR and CDR2 FQNEAQ (reference sequence). J gave up 3 bases and V 5 bases, and 3 bases lay outside the gene matches. The CDR3 has 13 amino acids. The CDR3 DNA is TGTGCCAGCAGCGCAGGGACTAAAGAGACCCAGTACTTC. As protein: CASSAGTKETQYF.

This clone occurred once. The chain has TRBV23-1 and TRBJ1-6; D gene unclear. TRBV23-1 is an open reading frame whose function is uncertain. The CDR3 loop spans 16 amino acids. Trimming took 1 base from V and 13 from J, leaving 20 bases between them. The CDR3 sequence is CASSQFPSPLEFPLHF. Here the CDR3 DNA reads TGCGCCAGCAGTCAATTCCCTTCCCCTCTCGAGTTCCCCCTCCACTTT.

The rearrangement uses TRBV5-1 and TRBJ1-2; 8 nucleotides align to TRBD1. CDR1 is SGHRS, CDR2 YFSETQ, per germline. V trimming: 0 bases; J trimming: 7 bases; junction bases outside the gene matches: 5. This CDR3 spans 14 amino acids. The CDR3 reads CASSLGGQGGGYTF. The CDR3 DNA follows: TGCGCCAGCAGCTTGGGAGGACAGGGAGGTGGCTACACCTTC.

The V and J genes are TRBV24-1 and TRBJ2-5; D possibly corresponds to TRBD2 (6 bases). Trimming cost V 0 bases and J 4 bases, with 11 bases left between them. This CDR3 region has 15 residues. Germline loops: CDR1 KGHDR, CDR2 SFDVKD. CDR3 amino acids: CATSDLQLGGETQYF. CDR3 bases: TGTGCCACCAGTGATTTGCAACTGGGGGGAGAGACCCAGTACTTC.

V is TRBV7-9 and J is TRBJ2-7; D might be TRBD1 (6 bases). The CDR3 runs 14 residues. CDR1 is SEHNR, CDR2 FQNEAQ, per germline (reference sequence). V was shortened by 0 bases and J by 2 bases, with 8 bases between the two germline ends. The CDR3 loop reads CASSLAAGAYEQYF. The CDR3 bases are TGTGCCAGCAGCTTAGCAGCAGGGGCCTACGAGCAGTACTTC.

This clone was seen only once. The chain has TRBV7-9 and TRBJ2-3, with D possibly matching TRBD2 (6 bases). The germline V gene has CDR1 SEHNR and CDR2 FQNEAQ (reference sequence). The CDR3 totals 17 residues. The V gene lost 5 bases and the J gene lost 4 bases, with 22 bases spanning the gap. CDR3 loop: CASSRPLMTSFPDTQYF. The DNA of the CDR3 is TGTGCCAGCAGCCGCCCCCTAATGACTAGTTTCCCAGATACGCAGTATTTT.

The chain couples TRBV20-1 to TRBJ2-5, with D possibly TRBD2 on 5 matching bases. The length of the CDR3 is 16 residues. CDR1 and CDR2 from the germline V gene are DFQATT and SNEGSKA (reference sequence). Trimming took 3 bases from V and 1 from J, leaving 18 bases between them. The CDR3 DNA reads TGCAGTGCTAGTGGTAGGAGTCGGAGGAGCCAAGAGACCCAGTACTTC. This gives the protein CSASGRSRRSQETQYF.

The J gene is TRBJ1-3, the V gene TRBV7-2; D call uncertain. The CDR3 runs to 13 residues. Germline lookup yields CDR1 SGHTA and CDR2 FQGNSA. Trimming left V 5 bases short and J 3 bases short, with 8 bases between. The CDR3: CASSGRIGNTIYF. CDR3 nucleotides: TGTGCCAGCAGCGGGCGAATTGGAAACACCATATATTTT.

The chain joins TRBV9 to TRBJ1-2; D gene unclear. The germline V and J ends were trimmed by 1 base and 2 bases, with 12 bases remaining between them. Germline CDR1 and CDR2: SGDLS and YYNGEE. CDR3 size: 15 residues. CDR3 sequence (DNA): TGTGCCAGCAGCGTATCACGTGTCAGGAACTATGGCTACACCTTC. Translated, it gives CASSVSRVRNYGYTF.

V gene TRBV25-1 combines with J gene TRBJ1-2; D remains ambiguous. In germline, CDR1 is MGHDK, CDR2 SYGVNS. The CDR3 totals 12 residues. The germline V and J ends were trimmed by 7 bases and 3 bases, with 9 bases remaining between them. CDR3 loop: CASNNRYYGYTF. In DNA form, the CDR3 reads TGTGCCAGCAATAACAGATACTATGGCTACACCTTC.

V is TRBV3-1 (or the pseudogene TRBV3-2) and J is TRBJ2-7, with D perhaps TRBD1 (5 bases). There are 15 residues in the CDR3. Per germline, CDR1 LGHDT and CDR2 YNNKEL (reference sequence). V lost 0 bases and J 4 bases, leaving 13 bases between the germline ends. The CDR3 DNA reads as TGTGCCAGCAGCCAAGAGACCGCAGGGTGGTACGAGCAGTACTTC. This translates into CASSQETAGWYEQYF.

The chain combines TRBV18 with TRBJ1-5; D call uncertain. CDR3 length equals 14 residues. Trimming took 3 bases from V and 4 from J, leaving 10 bases between them. Germline V gives CDR1 KGHSH, CDR2 LQKENI. The CDR3 DNA reads TGTGCCAGCTCACCCGGGGTCAATAATCAGCCCCAGCATTTT. This codes for CASSPGVNNQPQHF.

This chain uses TRBV27 with TRBJ1-6; 8 bases line up with TRBD1. This CDR3 comprises 13 residues. Losses at the gene ends were 6 bases for V and 7 bases for J; bases not matched to a gene: 2. The germline gives CDR1 MNHEY, CDR2 SMNVEV (reference sequence). CDR3 coding DNA: TGTGCCAGCAGGGACAGGGAGAATTCACCCCTCCACTTT. Protein: CASRDRENSPLHF.

The gene calls are TRBV3-1 (or the pseudogene TRBV3-2) and TRBJ2-5; 7 bases are a match to TRBD1. V trimming: 3 bases; J trimming: 3 bases; junction bases outside the gene matches: 10. The CDR3 totals 16 residues. The germline gives CDR1 LGHDT, CDR2 YNNKEL (reference sequence). The CDR3 DNA reads as TGTGCCAGCAGCCATGGAGCCGGGACAGTAAAAGAGACCCAGTACTTC. This encodes CASSHGAGTVKETQYF.